The clone carrying this TCR beta chain appeared a few times. MiXCR, applied by TCRdb to the PCR reads, yields one record per CDR3 protein. Altogether some 11,000 distinct CDR3 sequences are present, 50% to 55% being singletons, with the ten largest covering 19%. Deletions cut 2 bases from V and 11 bases from J, with 19 bases between. Looked up from germline, CDR1 is SGHTA and CDR2 is FQGNSA. There are 15 residues in the CDR3. These data come from a study of tumor-infiltrating lymphocytes in oesophageal squamous cell carcinoma. This chain connects TRBV7-2 to TRBJ2-1; D is possibly TRBD2 (7 bases). The receptor's source is a female donor with esophageal squamous cell carcinoma. Specimen: esophageal tumor tissue. CDR3 DNA sequence: TGTGCCAGCAGCTTAAAAGGGGGGGGGGCCCTCCAGCAGTTCTTC. Encoded protein: CASSLKGGGALQQFF.